The next 10 T cell receptor beta chains were all read from a single sample in a study of cytotoxic CD8 clonotypes in ibrutinib-treated CLL (TCRdb year 2021). Library creation used the immunoSEQ multiplex PCR assay. Not all clones reach the TCRdb copy of this immuneACCESS table, which keeps in-frame sequences only. Checked studies attribute under half of the gap to unresolved V genes and leave the rest unexplained. For this sample there are some 130,000 clones; 70% to 90% appear just once. Clones ranked in the top ten supply about 2.1% of the sample. What this sample's time point label stands for: roughly 2 years on ibrutinib. The sequencing used PBMCs, collected after 24 months of ibrutinib treatment. All receptors come from a human donor with chronic lymphocytic leukemia.

The chain has TRBV2 and TRBJ1-5; TRBD1 is a possible D gene (5 bases). Looked up from germline, CDR1 is SNHLY and CDR2 is FYNNEI. V dropped 6 bases and J dropped 4 bases, with 10 bases sitting between them. The CDR3 contains 13 residues. The CDR3 nucleotides are TGTGCCAGCAGAGGACGGGGGAATCAGCCCCAGCATTTT. Protein sequence: CASRGRGNQPQHF. Filled out from reference TRBV2 and TRBJ1-5, the complete variable domain reads EPEVTQTPSHQVTQMGQEVILRCVPISNHLYFYWYRQILGQKVEFLVSFYNNEISEKSEIFDDQFSVERPDGSNFTLKIRSTKLEDSAMYFCASRGRGNQPQHFGDGTRLSIL.

This clone was recorded only once. The V call is TRBV28, the J call TRBJ2-5; D gene ambiguous. V lost 3 bases and J 4 bases, leaving 9 bases between the germline ends. CDR3 length equals 13 residues. Germline CDR1 and CDR2: MDHEN and SYDVKM. CDR3 nucleotide sequence: TGTGCCAGCAGTTTTTTCAGTGCAGAGACCCAGTACTTC. Translated, it gives CASSFFSAETQYF.

The genes are TRBV5-1 and TRBJ2-3, with D unresolved. V was pared by 0 bases and J by 2 bases, with 13 bases between. This CDR3 is 16 amino acids long. From germline, CDR1 is SGHRS and CDR2 YFSETQ. The CDR3 is CASSLGSQALTDTQYF. In DNA, the CDR3 is TGCGCCAGCAGCTTGGGGTCTCAGGCCCTCACAGATACGCAGTATTTT.

This clone was recorded only once. This chain links TRBV28 with TRBJ2-3; 10 bases align to TRBD2. Germline V gives CDR1 MDHEN, CDR2 SYDVKM. This CDR3 region has 14 residues. V lost 6 bases to trimming and J lost 6 bases; unmatched junction nucleotides: 6. The CDR3 loop is CASRSSGSEDTQYF. CDR3 sequence (DNA): TGTGCCAGCAGATCTAGCGGGAGTGAGGATACGCAGTATTTT.

The CDR3 protein is CASSLVGQVLYEQYF. The CDR3, as DNA: TGTGCCAGCAGCTTGGTGGGACAGGTCCTCTACGAGCAGTACTTC. J is TRBJ2-7 and V is TRBV4-2, with 8 bases that match TRBD1. V lost 5 bases, J lost 3 bases, and 9 bases stayed unmatched. CDR3 length equals 15 residues. Per the germline V gene, CDR1 is LGHNA and CDR2 is YNFKEQ.

The rearrangement uses TRBV11-2 and TRBJ2-5; TRBD2 agrees at 12 bases. With V trimmed by 5 bases and J by 1 base, 8 bases remained unmatched. From germline, CDR1 is SGHAT and CDR2 FQNNGV. The CDR3 consists of 17 residues. The CDR3 DNA reads TGTGCCAGCAGCCCTAGCGGGGGGGCCGAGTCCCAAGAGACCCAGTACTTC. This sequence encodes CASSPSGGAESQETQYF.

The V gene is TRBV19, the J gene TRBJ2-1; possibly TRBD1 for D (5 bases). The V end lost 5 bases, the J end lost 3 bases, and 11 bases lay between the germline ends. The germline V gene encodes CDR1 LNHDA and CDR2 SQIVND (reference sequence). The CDR3 has 14 amino acids. The CDR3 here is CASSATGYYNEQFF. The CDR3 nucleotides are TGTGCCAGTAGTGCAACAGGATACTACAATGAGCAGTTCTTC.

The chain uses TRBV5-1 and TRBJ2-5, with D maybe TRBD2 (5 bases). Per the germline V gene, CDR1 is SGHRS and CDR2 is YFSETQ. V lost 3 bases and J 6 bases, leaving 15 bases between the germline ends. The CDR3 is 14 amino acids. The CDR3 protein is CASSSTVSGKTQYF. The DNA of the CDR3 is TGCGCCAGCAGCTCCACAGTGTCCGGGAAGACCCAGTACTTC.

The chain employs TRBV7-9 and TRBJ2-7; D might be TRBD1 (5 bases). CDR1 is SEHNR and CDR2 is FQNEAQ in the germline V gene (reference sequence). Trimming took 5 bases from V and 0 from J, leaving 11 bases between them. The CDR3 has 14 amino acids. In nucleotides, the CDR3 is TGTGCCAGCAGCAAGCAGGGAAGCTCCTACGAGCAGTACTTC. Encoded protein: CASSKQGSSYEQYF.

The chain has TRBV2 and TRBJ1-6; TRBD1 aligns across 8 bases. This CDR3 is built from 16 residues. Germline values: CDR1 SNHLY, CDR2 FYNNEI. Trimming took 6 bases from V and 5 from J; bases not matched to a gene: 9. Written as DNA, the CDR3 is TGTGCCAGCAGCCTGGACAGGGCGGAGGATAATTCACCCCTCCACTTT. Amino acids: CASSLDRAEDNSPLHF.